The 12 T cell receptor beta chains listed next were all sequenced from one sample in a study of radiation and T cells in renal cell carcinoma. The time point denotes: blood 2 weeks post-SBRT. This sample's treatment: 15 Gy SBRT to primary tumor, nephrectomy 4 weeks later. Assay used: immunoSEQ multiplex PCR; TCRdb lists only in-frame clones, some missing. The table lists 120,000 or so clones, 81% of them singletons, with roughly 6% in the top ten. The sequences come from blood, collected from a patient whose treatment included radiotherapy and nephrectomy. The source of these receptors is a man in his forties or fifties with renal cell carcinoma.

The V call is TRBV5-1, the J call TRBJ1-2; unclear D gene. In germline, CDR1 is SGHRS, CDR2 YFSETQ. Trimming stripped 0 bases from V and 6 bases from J, with 12 bases between. The CDR3 contains 14 residues. This CDR3 reads CASSLEAVGDGYTF. The CDR3 region has the DNA TGCGCCAGCAGCTTGGAGGCGGTTGGAGATGGCTACACCTTC.

This chain connects TRBV7-9 to TRBJ2-5; no definite D call. Trimming took 5 bases from V and 2 from J, leaving 6 bases between them. Germline values: CDR1 SEHNR, CDR2 FQNEAQ (reference sequence). This CDR3 region has 12 residues. The CDR3 nucleotides are TGTGCCAGCAGCCCCACACAAGAGACCCAGTACTTC. This sequence encodes CASSPTQETQYF.

V gene TRBV6-1 combines with J gene TRBJ2-5, with 8 bases matching TRBD2. The ends lost 6 bases at V and 1 base at J; junction bases unmatched: 4. The CDR3 totals 14 residues. Per germline, CDR1 MNHNS and CDR2 SASEGT. Here the CDR3 reads CASRLTSGQETQYF. CDR3 bases: TGTGCCAGCAGACTCACTAGCGGCCAAGAGACCCAGTACTTC.

The chain is built from TRBV7-2 and TRBJ1-4; D remains unclear. Trimming pared 1 base from V and 2 bases from J, leaving 8 bases between. The CDR3 is 15 residues long. CDR1 and CDR2 (germline): SGHTA, FQGNSA. This chain's CDR3 is CASSLDSVTNEKLFF. CDR3 DNA: TGTGCCAGCAGCTTAGATAGCGTTACTAATGAAAAACTGTTTTTT.

The J gene is TRBJ2-3, the V gene TRBV9; 7 positions agree with TRBD2. Germline V gives CDR1 SGDLS, CDR2 YYNGEE. The J segment lost 4 bases and the V segment lost 4 bases, leaving 12 bases of the junction unmatched. This CDR3 region has 16 residues. The CDR3 bases are TGTGCCAGCAGCCCCGCCGGGAGGATCGGAGCAGATACGCAGTATTTT. Residues: CASSPAGRIGADTQYF. The complete variable domain, with remaining parts taken from reference TRBV9 and TRBJ2-3, reads DSGVTQTPKHLITATGQRVTLRCSPRSGDLSVYWYQQSLDQGLQFLIQYYNGEERAKGNILERFSAQQFPDLHSELNLSSLELGDSALYFCASSPAGRIGADTQYFGPGTRLTVL.

This clone has only one observation. The rearrangement uses TRBV4-1 and TRBJ2-3; D is perhaps TRBD2 (6 bases). The CDR3 extends over 15 amino acids. V was cut by 4 bases and J by 1 base, with 12 bases left in between. Germline V gene sequence: CDR1 MGHRA, CDR2 YSYEKL. DNA of the CDR3: TGCGCCAGCAGCCCTGGGGCTAGCGGCACAGATACGCAGTATTTT. Protein: CASSPGASGTDTQYF.

The CDR3: CASSQSCRGRNTIYF. Written as DNA, the CDR3 is TGCGCCAGCAGTCAATCGTGTAGGGGAAGAAACACCATATATTTT. This rearrangement joins TRBV23-1 to TRBJ1-3; TRBD1 is a possible D gene (5 bases). TRBV23-1 is assigned to the ORF class and has an uncertain function. The CDR3 extends over 15 amino acids. V shed 0 bases and J shed 5 bases, with 11 bases lying between them.

The chain couples TRBV5-1 to TRBJ2-7; 10 nucleotides agree with TRBD1. CDR1 SGHRS and CDR2 YFSETQ come from the germline V gene. The J segment lost 6 bases and the V segment lost 4 bases, leaving 10 bases of the junction unmatched. This CDR3 region has 15 residues. The CDR3 is CASSVTGTGDAEQYF. As DNA, the CDR3 is TGCGCCAGCAGCGTAACCGGGACAGGGGATGCCGAGCAGTACTTC.

This rearrangement joins TRBV18 to TRBJ1-1; D unresolved. CDR3 length equals 16 residues. Deletions cut 1 base from V and 0 bases from J, with 12 bases between. Germline V gene data show CDR1 as KGHSH and CDR2 as LQKENI. The CDR3 protein is CASSPQSGTMNTEAFF. For the CDR3, the DNA is TGTGCCAGCTCACCACAATCTGGCACCATGAACACTGAAGCTTTCTTT.

V is TRBV29-1 and J is TRBJ2-1, with 11 bases matching TRBD1. CDR1 is SQVTM and CDR2 is ANQGSEA in the germline V gene. The V gene end was trimmed by 3 bases and the J gene end by 3 bases; junction bases not matched to a gene: 4. This CDR3 has 15 residues. The CDR3 spells CSVDPGTGGYNEQFF. DNA for the CDR3: TGCAGCGTTGATCCGGGGACAGGGGGCTACAATGAGCAGTTCTTC.

The chain employs TRBV4-1 and TRBJ2-7, with 10 nucleotides matching TRBD1. This CDR3 is built from 17 residues. The trim removed 3 bases at V and 2 bases at J, leaving 10 bases unmatched. CDR1 and CDR2 (germline): MGHRA, YSYEKL. The CDR3 bases are TGCGCCAGCAGCCAGTCCTTCGACAGGGGGCTTCCCTACGAGCAGTACTTC. Protein: CASSQSFDRGLPYEQYF.

The J gene is TRBJ1-1, the V gene TRBV28; D gene ambiguous. The germline V gene encodes CDR1 MDHEN and CDR2 SYDVKM. The CDR3 spans 14 residues. Trimming stripped 6 bases from V and 0 bases from J, with 11 bases between. CDR3 coding DNA: TGTGCCAGCAGCCCGACTCCCATGAACACTGAAGCTTTCTTT. It specifies CASSPTPMNTEAFF.